One T cell receptor beta chain is described in this entry. Its target is not known. This sample is drawn from a study of cytomegalovirus exposure and HLA in healthy donors. Study summary: Out of around 360 genotyped donors, less than 90% belonged to the Caucasian-associated ancestry cluster.

Points from the study as a whole: Sequencing probably produced one cluster of sequence variants that were highly shared.

Use of 60 Vbeta and 13 Jbeta primers characterized the PCR. Per the original methods: Later analysis identified roughly 84 million unique TCR beta chains, about 10 million shared. This table comes from immunoSEQ multiplex PCR, and its TCRdb copy is limited to in-frame clones, with some not included. V and J calls and clone size are copied from that table; D and trimming were computed from the DNA. The sample lists roughly 200,000 clones, around 77% occurring once. The sequence derives from a woman aged 25 to 39 in good health and CMV-seronegative. Sample: PBMCs.

The CDR3 DNA reads as TGTGCCAGCAGCTCAAACGGGGGGGTTAATCAGCCCCAGCATTTT. The encoded protein is CASSSNGGVNQPQHF. The chain is built from TRBV6-1 and TRBJ1-5; a weak D match, TRBD1 (5 bases). With 6 bases removed from V and 4 bases from J, the gap between germline ends came to 16 bases. The CDR3 totals 15 residues. The germline V gene has CDR1 MNHNS and CDR2 SASEGT.